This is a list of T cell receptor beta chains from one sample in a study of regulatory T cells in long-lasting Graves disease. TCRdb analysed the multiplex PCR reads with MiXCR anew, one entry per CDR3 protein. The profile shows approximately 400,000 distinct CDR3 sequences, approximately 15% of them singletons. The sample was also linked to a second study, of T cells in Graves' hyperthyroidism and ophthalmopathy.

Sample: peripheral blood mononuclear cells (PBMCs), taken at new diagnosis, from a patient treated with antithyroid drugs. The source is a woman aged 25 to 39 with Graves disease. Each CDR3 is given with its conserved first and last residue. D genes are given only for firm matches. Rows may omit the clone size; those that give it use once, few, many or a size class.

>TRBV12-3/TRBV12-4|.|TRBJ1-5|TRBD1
CASRSSQGPGYQPQHF
TGTGCCAGCAGATCCTCACAGGGGCCGGGGTATCAGCCCCAGCATTTT
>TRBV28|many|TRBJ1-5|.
CASMLSKVNQPQHF
TGTGCCAGCATGCTAAGTAAGGTTAATCAGCCCCAGCATTTT
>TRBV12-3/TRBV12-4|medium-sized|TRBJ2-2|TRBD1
CAISGDRPELFF
TGTGCCATCAGTGGGGACAGACCGGAGCTGTTTTTT
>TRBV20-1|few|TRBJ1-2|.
CSARDLLVGSAGNYGYTF
TGCAGTGCTAGAGATCTTTTAGTGGGAAGTGCAGGAAACTATGGCTACACCTTC
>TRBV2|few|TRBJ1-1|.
CASSESGGEAFF
TGTGCCAGCAGTGAGAGTGGAGGGGAAGCTTTCTTT
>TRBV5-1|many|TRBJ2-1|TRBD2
CASRDGLADSYNEQFF
TGCGCCAGCAGGGACGGACTAGCGGACTCCTACAATGAGCAGTTCTTC
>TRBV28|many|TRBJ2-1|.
CASSLGAMVFF
TGTGCCAGCAGTTTAGGGGCTATGGTGTTCTTC
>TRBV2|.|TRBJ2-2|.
CASRRDSLRKAGELFF
TGTGCCAGCAGGCGCGATAGCTTGAGGAAGGCCGGGGAGCTGTTTTTT
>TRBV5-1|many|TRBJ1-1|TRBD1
CASSLHPGQAMNTEAFF
TGCGCCAGCAGCTTGCACCCGGGACAGGCAATGAACACTGAAGCTTTCTTT
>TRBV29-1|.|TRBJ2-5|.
CSAFFETQYF
TGCAGCGCCTTTTTTGAGACCCAGTACTTC
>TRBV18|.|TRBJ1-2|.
CASSPPVLWLRGNYGYTF
TGTGCCAGCTCACCACCTGTCCTGTGGCTTCGGGGTAACTATGGCTACACCTTC
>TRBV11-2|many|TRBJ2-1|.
CASTALAVSYNEQFF
TGTGCCAGCACCGCGCTGGCAGTCTCCTACAATGAGCAGTTCTTC
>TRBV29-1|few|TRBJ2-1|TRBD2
CSVGLAGHYNEQFF
TGCAGCGTTGGGCTAGCGGGACACTACAATGAGCAGTTCTTC
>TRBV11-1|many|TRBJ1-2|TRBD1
CASSSTTGSPYGYTF
TGTGCCAGCAGCTCTACGACAGGGTCTCCCTATGGCTACACCTTC
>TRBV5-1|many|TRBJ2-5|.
CASSLVRGETQYF
TGCGCCAGCAGCTTGGTGAGGGGGGAGACCCAGTACTTC
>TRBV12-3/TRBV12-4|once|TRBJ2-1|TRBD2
CASSHHDLAGGPREQFF
TGTGCCAGCAGCCATCATGACCTAGCGGGAGGACCCCGGGAGCAGTTCTTC
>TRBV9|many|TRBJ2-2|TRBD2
CASSPPGGGTGELFF
TGTGCCAGCAGCCCCCCGGGGGGTGGCACCGGGGAGCTGTTTTTT
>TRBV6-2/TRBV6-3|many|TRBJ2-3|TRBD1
CASSYVTGIGTDTQYF
TGTGCCAGCAGTTACGTGACAGGGATAGGCACAGATACGCAGTATTTT
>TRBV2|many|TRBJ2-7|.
CASSANRYTYEQYF
TGTGCCAGCAGTGCCAACAGATACACCTACGAGCAGTACTTC
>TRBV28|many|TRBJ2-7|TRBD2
CASSLPTSGRYEQYF
TGTGCCAGCAGTTTGCCCACTAGCGGGAGGTACGAGCAGTACTTC
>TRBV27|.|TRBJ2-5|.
CASRNRLVEETQYF
TGTGCCAGCAGAAACCGACTAGTTGAAGAGACCCAGTACTTC
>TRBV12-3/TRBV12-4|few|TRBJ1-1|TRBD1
CASSFRGRAGNTEAFF
TGTGCCAGCAGTTTTAGGGGGCGGGCGGGGAACACTGAAGCTTTCTTT
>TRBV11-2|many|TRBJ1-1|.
CASSLDMNTEAFF
TGTGCCAGCAGCTTAGATATGAACACTGAAGCTTTCTTT
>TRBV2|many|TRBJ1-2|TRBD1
CASRTDRGGYGYTF
TGTGCCAGCAGAACTGACAGGGGAGGCTATGGCTACACCTTC
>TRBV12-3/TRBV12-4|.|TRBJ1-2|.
CASIKAGFNYGYTF
TGTGCCAGCATAAAGGCAGGTTTTAACTATGGCTACACCTTC
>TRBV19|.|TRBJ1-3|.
CATSGWGGSSGNTIYF
TGTGCCACCAGTGGGTGGGGCGGGAGCTCTGGAAACACCATATATTTT
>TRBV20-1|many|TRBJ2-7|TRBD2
CSARNSGFYEQYF
TGCAGTGCTAGAAATAGCGGGTTCTACGAGCAGTACTTC
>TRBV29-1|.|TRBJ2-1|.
CSVRHNEQFF
TGCAGCGTTCGACACAATGAGCAGTTCTTC
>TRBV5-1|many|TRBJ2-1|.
CASIKDNEQFF
TGCGCCAGCATTAAGGACAATGAGCAGTTCTTC
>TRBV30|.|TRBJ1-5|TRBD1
CAWSPQGGQPQHF
TGTGCCTGGAGCCCGCAGGGGGGTCAGCCCCAGCATTTT
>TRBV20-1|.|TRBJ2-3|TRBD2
CSARREARGDTQYF
TGCAGTGCCCGACGGGAGGCGAGGGGAGATACGCAGTATTTT
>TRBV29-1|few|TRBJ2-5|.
CSARPGQQETQYF
TGCAGCGCCCGACCCGGCCAGCAAGAGACCCAGTACTTC
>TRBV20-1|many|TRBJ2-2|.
CSARATRTGELFF
TGCAGTGCTAGGGCTACGCGCACCGGGGAGCTGTTTTTT
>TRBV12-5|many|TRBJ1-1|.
CATRQTNTEAFF
TGTGCTACCCGACAGACGAACACTGAAGCTTTCTTT
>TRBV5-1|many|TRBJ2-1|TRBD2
CASSLGGTTSGEQFF
TGCGCCAGCAGCTTGGGAGGGACTACGTCGGGCGAGCAGTTCTTC
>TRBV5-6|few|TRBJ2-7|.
CASQRAVITYEQYF
TGTGCCAGCCAAAGAGCGGTGATTACCTACGAGCAGTACTTC
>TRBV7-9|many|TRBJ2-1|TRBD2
CASSHSSGRANNEQFF
TGTGCCAGCAGCCATTCTAGCGGGAGGGCCAACAATGAGCAGTTCTTC
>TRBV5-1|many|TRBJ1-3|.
CASSLEGGSSGNTIYF
TGCGCCAGCAGCTTGGAGGGCGGTTCTTCTGGAAACACCATATATTTT
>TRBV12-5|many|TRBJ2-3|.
CASGFRLDRADTQYF
TGTGCTAGTGGTTTTAGGTTAGATAGGGCAGATACGCAGTATTTT
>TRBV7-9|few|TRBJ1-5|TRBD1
CASSRQGSSQPQHF
TGTGCCAGCAGCCGACAGGGGAGCTCCCAGCCCCAGCATTTT
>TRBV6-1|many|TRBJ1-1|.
CASSEASGVTEAFF
TGTGCCAGCAGTGAAGCGAGCGGGGTTACTGAAGCTTTCTTT
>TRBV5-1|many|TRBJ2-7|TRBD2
CASSLSPSGSYEQYF
TGCGCCAGCAGCTTGTCACCTAGCGGGTCCTACGAGCAGTACTTC
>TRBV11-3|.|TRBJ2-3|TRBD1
CASSLWDSNTDTQYF
TGTGCCAGCAGCCTTTGGGACAGCAACACAGATACGCAGTATTTT
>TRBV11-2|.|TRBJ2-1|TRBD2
CASSWPSGTSGRNEQFF
TGTGCCAGCAGCTGGCCGTCCGGGACTAGCGGGAGGAATGAGCAGTTCTTC
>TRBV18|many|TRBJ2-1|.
CASSPGPNNEQFF
TGTGCCAGCTCACCGGGACCCAACAATGAGCAGTTCTTC
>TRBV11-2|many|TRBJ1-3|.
CASSSDRTSGNTIYF
TGTGCCAGCAGTTCCGACAGGACCTCTGGAAACACCATATATTTT
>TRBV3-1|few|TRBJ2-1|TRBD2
CASSPGLAGGGYNEQLF
TGTGCCAGCAGCCCGGGACTAGCGGGAGGAGGCTACAATGAGCAGCTCTTC
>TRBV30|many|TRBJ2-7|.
CAWNREGYEQYF
TGTGCCTGGAACAGGGAAGGCTACGAGCAGTACTTC
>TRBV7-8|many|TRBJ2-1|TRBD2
CASSLGASGSTPIEYNEQFF
TGTGCCAGCAGCTTAGGGGCTAGCGGGAGTACCCCAATTGAGTACAATGAGCAGTTCTTC
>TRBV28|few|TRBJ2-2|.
CASSPLSRVIGELFF
TGTGCCAGCAGTCCCCTGTCTCGGGTTATCGGGGAGCTGTTTTTT
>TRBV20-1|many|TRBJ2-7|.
CSLRAQTYEQYF
TGCAGTCTTAGGGCACAGACCTACGAGCAGTACTTC
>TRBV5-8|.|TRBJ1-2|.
CASSLEGRYYGYTF
TGTGCCAGCAGCTTGGAGGGGAGATACTATGGCTACACCTTC
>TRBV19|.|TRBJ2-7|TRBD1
CASSKVGQLYEQYF
TGTGCCAGTAGTAAAGTGGGACAGCTCTACGAGCAGTACTTC